This T cell receptor (beta chain) is from a study of CD8 T cells in Susac syndrome. Overall study results and limits: In total CD8+ repertoires, sixteen Susac-specific public clones were found, and CD8+ TEMRA repertoires had four or five.

A remark on this clonotype: The antigen is not known.

RNA totalling 0.5 to 1 ug underwent reverse transcription with random hexamers. TCRdb re-called the immunoSEQ multiplex PCR reads with MiXCR, one entry per CDR3 protein. This sample has 100,000 to 110,000 distinct CDR3 sequences, with about 95% found just once. V was trimmed by 0 bases and J by 5 bases, leaving 8 bases between them. Per germline, CDR1 MNHEY and CDR2 SMNVEV (reference sequence). CDR3 length equals 14 residues. Sequencing input: CD8+ T cells from PBMCs. The chain couples TRBV27 to TRBJ2-1; D is uncertain. This receptor was obtained from a human donor with Susac syndrome. CDR3 sequence: CASSLSARDNEQFF. The CDR3 region has the DNA TGTGCCAGCAGTTTATCTGCGAGAGACAATGAGCAGTTCTTC.